The present T cell receptor (beta chain) was sequenced within a study of human T cells and chemical hapten exposure (dated by TCRdb to about 2021). For the study in its entirety: For sensitization, 2% DPC in acetone was applied to a 2 cm by 2 cm area of upper inner arm skin. Patients additionally received weekly therapeutic DPC doses to the scalp throughout the roughly 26-week study period. Patch tests used Finn chambers with 0.01% DPC on the upper back, scored after 6 days by International Contact Dermatitis Research Group standards. Most of the patients in the cohort were female, and the cohort covered alopecia areata with under or over 50% scalp involvement, alopecia totalis and alopecia universalis. Libraries were combined into a pool for sequencing, and differences in TCR yield between samples came mainly from small differences in library volumes within the pool. The study tracked peripheral blood TCR repertoire changes in vivo during primary and secondary sensitization to the hapten diphenylcyclopropenone (DPC) in alopecia patients. Blood was sampled from patients pre-sensitization (week 0) and at 2, 6 and about 24 weeks after DPC sensitization. For TCR sequencing, blood came from about 29 alopecia patients at anywhere from one to four time points (pre-sensitization, 2, 6 and 24 weeks). The paper as a whole reports these results and caveats: Significantly more large CDR3 similarity clusters were formed by expanded TCRs than by pre-sensitization or healthy control sets, consistent with antigen-driven responses. Repeated subsampling changed both the strength of the expansion versus patch-test correlation and the threshold at which the correlation became significant. The number of TCRs above 1 in 1000 frequency did not change with DPC sensitization; there was no evidence of global repertoire structure alterations. Because all patients had alopecia, a presumed autoimmune disease, the immune response of the patients might differ from that of healthy individuals. Patch test score correlated positively with the number of PT1 expanded TCRs, reaching significance at thresholds 8, 16 and 32 but not at 4.

The trim is 0 bases for V and 1 base for J, with a gap of 7 bases between the germline ends. CDR1 is given as SGHRS and CDR2 as YFSETQ, both from the germline V gene. The CDR3 starts with the cysteine, ends with the phenylalanine, and has 14 residues. The DNA shown is the 42-base CDR3, in frame from base 1. Notes on this clonotype: Its antigen target is currently unknown. No much larger clone is present one base from it, and per-base qualities are unavailable.

Libraries were made using RACE. Sequenced using a NextSeq 500. During library preparation, unique molecular identifiers were attached to individual cDNA molecules so that TCRs could be counted quantitatively and reproducibly. Each blood RNA sample was used to sequence both TCR alpha and TCR beta chains. As for how the authors treated the data: Samples had a median of about 90,000 TCRs, with a range from about 23,224 to 750,000. V, J and CDR3 annotation of the TCR reads was performed with the Decombinator software suite. To make PS versus PT1 abundance plots, every sample was subsampled to the same number of TCRs (28,000). TCRs were defined as expanded if absent before sensitization and observed at least eight times at the 2-week time point. TCRdb redid the processing of the public reads, applying fastp at Q25 and MiXCR, and retained in-frame beta chains. All rows with the same CDR3 protein become a single entry with the most common DNA and genes. The V and J calls come from TCRdb's annotation, not from the publication. This sample comprises 95,000 to 130,000 distinct CDR3 sequences, 9.5% to 13% of them detected only once. The top ten clones comprise more than 1.3% of the sample.

Taken with the paper, the label for time point translates to: patch test 1, 2 weeks after DPC sensitization. Reading the label with the study, this specimen's treatment or condition is: therapeutic diphenylcyclopropenone sensitization with weekly scalp DPC. At every patch-test visit, the blood draw took place before the patch test was put on. To be eligible, patients had to be aged 18 to 70, diagnosed with alopecia and judged suitable for DPC therapy, while pregnant patients were excluded. Total RNA was isolated from unfractionated whole blood collected in Tempus Blood RNA tubes. Here the chain combines TRBV5-1 and TRBJ2-5; matching of 6 bases hints at TRBD1 as the D gene. This clonotype was sampled from a woman aged 50 to 60 with alopecia areata. Some clones in this sample may be carry-over from other donors' samples. The specimen was whole blood, collected in connection with sensitization to the hapten diphenylcyclopropenone (DPC). The nucleotide sequence reads TGCGCCAGCAGCTTGGGGACAGTCCAAGAGACCCAGTACTTC. This sequence encodes CASSLGTVQETQYF.